This T cell receptor beta chain originates from a study of T-cell reconstitution after alpha-beta-depleted transplantation in children. Study outcomes and limitations: There were reportedly several hundred expanded graft clones from which alpha-beta T cells came about two months after transplant. The origin of high day-60 TCRbeta diversity in some patients lay in surviving recipient T cells and thymic progenitors. T-cell counts and diversity were attributed mostly to newly produced T cells one year after transplant.

The germline V gene has CDR1 SGHAT and CDR2 FQDESV (reference sequence). The CDR3 runs 18 residues. Unmatched junction bases numbered 13, after V lost 5 bases and J lost 4 bases. Notes on this clonotype: Its antigen is unidentified.

Unique molecular identifiers were incorporated into the prepared TCRbeta library. From the PCR reads, TCRdb called clonotypes with MiXCR, one entry per CDR3 protein. The data contain around 200,000 distinct CDR3 sequences, 7% to 9% of them singletons. Here the sequenced sample was PBMCs, mostly from graft donor cells, taken 360 days after TCRalphabeta/CD19-depleted stem cell transplant. This receptor was obtained from a male patient aged 2 to 9 who had a stem cell transplant for acute myeloid leukemia, so the T cells may come from the graft donor. This chain links TRBV11-1 with TRBJ2-1; 11 nucleotides align to TRBD2. CDR3 protein: CASSPRDFSGRDYNEQFF. CDR3 in DNA: TGTGCCAGCAGCCCGAGGGATTTTAGCGGGAGGGATTACAATGAGCAGTTCTTC.